This is a list of T cell receptor beta chains from one sample in a study of control samples from healthy donors and cancer patients. Here immunoSEQ multiplex PCR was the method, and the copy in TCRdb shows in-frame clones only, minus some. The sample has 20,000 to 30,000 clones; roughly 93% are singletons. The sequencing input was PBMCs. Every receptor here comes from a man aged 45 to 65 with lung cancer. CDR3s include the opening cysteine and the closing phenylalanine or tryptophan.

CDR3 protein: CASSIEDNSYEQYF
J gene: TRBJ2-7
V gene: TRBV19

CDR3 protein: CASRDRTVSQQFF
J gene: TRBJ2-1
V gene: TRBV2

CDR3 protein: CASSYLAVTGQEQYF
J gene: TRBJ2-7
V gene: TRBV6-5

CDR3 protein: CASSLGLAGGETQYF
J gene: TRBJ2-5
V gene: TRBV5-1

CDR3 protein: CASSVGPPAGGTDTQYF
J gene: TRBJ2-3
V gene: TRBV9

CDR3 protein: CASSQQHGGNTGELFF
J gene: TRBJ2-2
V gene: TRBV18

CDR3 protein: CASSSGSRETQYF
J gene: TRBJ2-5
V gene: TRBV10-2

CDR3 protein: CSVGQGKGEKLFF
J gene: TRBJ1-4
V gene: TRBV29-1

CDR3 protein: CASSFVQGVNQPQHF
J gene: TRBJ1-5
V gene: TRBV7-2

CDR3 protein: CASSQDLSHRGAVF
J gene: TRBJ2-2
V gene: TRBV4-3

CDR3 protein: CASSSLGGTNTGELFF
J gene: TRBJ2-2
V gene: TRBV11-2

CDR3 protein: CASSLPRDRSPFTF
J gene: TRBJ1-2
V gene: TRBV7-2

CDR3 protein: CASSPDFLWDTQYF
J gene: TRBJ2-3
V gene: TRBV4-3

CDR3 protein: CATSDLLTGGSTDTQYF
J gene: TRBJ2-3
V gene: TRBV24-1

CDR3 protein: CASSQDQGTGMVGGYTF
J gene: TRBJ1-2
V gene: TRBV4-1

CDR3 protein: CASRQDRGETQYF
J gene: TRBJ2-5
V gene: TRBV27

CDR3 protein: CASDPGTSHTEAFF
J gene: TRBJ1-1
V gene: TRBV6-5

CDR3 protein: CAIRRTGDFYEQYF
J gene: TRBJ2-7
V gene: TRBV6-5

CDR3 protein: CASSHRDREKLFF
J gene: TRBJ1-4
V gene: TRBV14

CDR3 protein: CASTSGINQPQHF
J gene: TRBJ1-5
V gene: TRBV19

CDR3 protein: CASSQEGLAGGRSYNEQFF
J gene: TRBJ2-1
V gene: TRBV4-1

CDR3 protein: CASSSGQLSDEQFF
J gene: TRBJ2-1
V gene: TRBV7-3

CDR3 protein: CASSVSELVGWEQREQYF
J gene: TRBJ2-7
V gene: TRBV6-1

CDR3 protein: CATSRDFGLGATNEKLFF
J gene: TRBJ1-4
V gene: TRBV15

CDR3 protein: CASSQLRNTEAFF
J gene: TRBJ1-1
V gene: TRBV14

CDR3 protein: CASSLASTETWPQHF
J gene: TRBJ1-5
V gene: TRBV7-2

CDR3 protein: CASSVGSSSYNEQFF
J gene: TRBJ2-1
V gene: TRBV9

CDR3 protein: CASSLRGDSPLHF
J gene: TRBJ1-6
V gene: TRBV12-3/TRBV12-4

CDR3 protein: CASSFNRVNTEAFF
J gene: TRBJ1-1
V gene: TRBV5-5

CDR3 protein: CASSWDGTEAFF
J gene: TRBJ1-1
V gene: TRBV5-1

CDR3 protein: CASSKPRGGLNEQFF
J gene: TRBJ2-1
V gene: TRBV19

CDR3 protein: CASSVGGGPYEQYF
J gene: TRBJ2-7
V gene: TRBV9

CDR3 protein: CATSESTGWVGQYF
J gene: TRBJ2-7
V gene: TRBV24-1

CDR3 protein: CARMGGGTTNEQFF
J gene: TRBJ2-1
V gene: TRBV2

CDR3 protein: CATQAGGWDTGELFF
J gene: TRBJ2-2
V gene: TRBV19

CDR3 protein: CASSLVSGPSYEQYF
J gene: TRBJ2-7
V gene: TRBV5-6

CDR3 protein: CATSDSSGGGVEQFF
J gene: TRBJ2-1
V gene: TRBV24-1

CDR3 protein: CAWSVSHMGTQYF
J gene: TRBJ2-5
V gene: TRBV30

CDR3 protein: CASSQFDSLRNQETQYF
J gene: TRBJ2-5
V gene: TRBV18

CDR3 protein: CASSVGSWGGASGELFF
J gene: TRBJ2-2
V gene: TRBV9

CDR3 protein: CAWSLRGNTEAFF
J gene: TRBJ1-1
V gene: TRBV30

CDR3 protein: CASSYMGTTGSPLHF
J gene: TRBJ1-6
V gene: TRBV6-6

CDR3 protein: CASSFGISYEQYF
J gene: TRBJ2-7
V gene: TRBV19

CDR3 protein: CASSSGTSGFQETQYF
J gene: TRBJ2-5
V gene: TRBV18

CDR3 protein: CASRDSNQPQHF
J gene: TRBJ1-5
V gene: TRBV2

CDR3 protein: CASSHTDWANVLTF
J gene: TRBJ2-6
V gene: TRBV14

CDR3 protein: CASSSSGGGEQYF
J gene: TRBJ2-7
V gene: TRBV6-2/TRBV6-3